The 19 T cell receptor beta chains below were found in one sample sequenced in a study of T-cell reconstitution after alpha-beta-depleted transplantation in children. Construction of the TCRbeta library involved unique molecular identifiers. TCRdb re-analysed the PCR reads in MiXCR, keeping a single row per CDR3 protein. Of about 300,000 distinct CDR3 sequences listed, about 9.5% are singletons. This specimen consisted of PBMCs, obtained before TCRalphabeta/CD19-depleted stem cell transplant. These receptor sequences come from a boy in the first two years of life with acute myeloid leukemia, due to receive a stem cell transplant.

This clonotype was detected many times. This chain joins TRBV7-2 and TRBJ1-1; no clear D gene. V was cut by 1 base and J by 3 bases, with 12 bases left in between. Per the germline V gene, CDR1 is SGHTA and CDR2 is FQGNSA. This CDR3 contains 15 residues. The DNA for the CDR3 is TGTGCCAGCAGCTTAGTTAAAGCCAGCCACACTGAAGCTTTCTTT. Its translation: CASSLVKASHTEAFF.

This clonotype was observed many times. The genes are TRBV4-2 and TRBJ2-6; a weak D match, TRBD1 (6 bases). The length of the CDR3 is 17 residues. Deletions cut 3 bases from V and 0 bases from J, with 12 bases between. CDR1 LGHNA and CDR2 YNFKEQ come from the germline V gene. Here the CDR3 DNA reads TGTGCCAGCAGCCATATTCAGGGGAGCTCTGGGGCCAACGTCCTGACTTTC. It encodes CASSHIQGSSGANVLTF.

At least ten counts were recorded for this clonotype. In nucleotides, the CDR3 is TGTGCCAGTCGTAAGGCAGATACGCAGTATTTT. Encoded protein: CASRKADTQYF. The chain has TRBV11-1 and TRBJ2-3, with D unresolved. The germline V gene encodes CDR1 SGHAT and CDR2 FQDESV (reference sequence). This CDR3 is 11 amino acids long. The V end lost 9 bases, the J end lost 4 bases, and 8 bases lay between the germline ends.

The table lists this clonotype with many counts. V gene TRBV28 combines with J gene TRBJ2-7; the D call may be TRBD1 or TRBD2 (6 bases each). The CDR3 runs to 14 residues. Germline loops: CDR1 MDHEN, CDR2 SYDVKM. V lost 2 bases and J 4 bases, leaving 12 bases between the germline ends. CDR3 sequence (DNA): TGTGCCAGCAGTTTAATTCAGGGGAGGTACGAGCAGTACTTC. Translating it yields CASSLIQGRYEQYF.

There are many counts of this clonotype. This chain connects TRBV6-5 to TRBJ2-5, with D perhaps TRBD1 (5 bases). Between the trimmed V and J ends, which lost 5 bases and 4 bases, there was a span of 17 bases. Germline CDR1 is MNHEY and CDR2 is SVGAGI. CDR3 length: 15 amino acids. Written as DNA, the CDR3 is TGTGCCAGCAGTCGACAGTCCCCAACATTAGAGACCCAGTACTTC. This translates into CASSRQSPTLETQYF.

This clonotype was seen only a few times. The CDR3 nucleotides read TGTGCCAGCAGCGAAGTCGCGGGCCTTGAAGGCTACACCTTC. This encodes CASSEVAGLEGYTF. The rearrangement joins TRBV7-9 to TRBJ1-2; no reliable D call. Trimming left V 5 bases short and J 8 bases short, with 18 bases between. The germline V gene encodes CDR1 SEHNR and CDR2 FQNEAQ (reference sequence). The CDR3 sequence is 14 residues long.

This clonotype was seen many times. The V call is TRBV27, the J call TRBJ1-2, with 8 nucleotides matching TRBD1. Looked up from germline, CDR1 is MNHEY and CDR2 is SMNVEV (reference sequence). CDR3 length: 13 amino acids. J lost 8 bases, V lost 4 bases, and 6 bases had no gene match. The CDR3 reads CASSWGTGEGYTF. DNA of the CDR3: TGTGCCAGCAGTTGGGGGACAGGCGAAGGCTACACCTTC.

This clonotype was detected ten times or more. This chain links TRBV9 with TRBJ2-1, with D perhaps TRBD1 or TRBD2 (6 bases each). This CDR3 is built from 17 residues. Per the germline V gene, CDR1 is SGDLS and CDR2 is YYNGEE. The ends were cut back, 2 bases at V and 0 bases at J, with 15 bases in the middle. Written as DNA, the CDR3 is TGTGCCAGCAGCGTTACGCCTCCGGGGGCCTCCTACAATGAGCAGTTCTTC. Protein: CASSVTPPGASYNEQFF.

The V and J genes are TRBV7-9 and TRBJ2-1, with no clear D. CDR3 length equals 15 residues. Trimming removed 5 bases at V and 4 bases at J, with 15 bases between. The V gene's germline CDR1 is SEHNR and CDR2 FQNEAQ (reference sequence). In DNA, the CDR3 is TGTGCCAGCAGCCTTCAGACGCGGTCGTACAATGAGCAGTTCTTC. It translates to CASSLQTRSYNEQFF.

The sample holds many counts of this clonotype. The chain combines TRBV7-3 with TRBJ1-2; D perhaps matches TRBD1 (6 bases). The CDR3 is made up of 15 amino acids. V lost 1 base to trimming and J lost 8 bases, with 17 bases between them. Germline V gene lookup returns CDR1 SGHTA and CDR2 FQGTGA. CDR3 bases: TGTGCCAGCAGCTTAATCGGGAACAGGGATGGGGGCTACACCTTC. Protein sequence: CASSLIGNRDGGYTF. The complete variable domain, with remaining parts taken from reference TRBV7-3 and TRBJ1-2, reads GAGVSQTPSNKVTEKGKYVELRCDPISGHTALYWYRQSLGQGPEFLIYFQGTGAADDSGLPNDRFFAVRPEGSVSTLKIQRTERGDSAVYLCASSLIGNRDGGYTFGSGTRLTVV.

This rearrangement joins TRBV20-1 to TRBJ1-1; TRBD1 is a possible D gene (6 bases). Per germline, CDR1 DFQATT and CDR2 SNEGSKA (reference sequence). The V end lost 1 base, the J end lost 8 bases, and 20 bases lay between the germline ends. This CDR3 contains 15 residues. The CDR3 nucleotides read TGCAGTGCTAGAGGGGGCCTCCAACGGGGGCGGGAAGCTTTCTTT. It specifies CSARGGLQRGREAFF.

This clonotype was seen ten or more times. The chain couples TRBV5-1 to TRBJ2-2, with D possibly being TRBD2 (5 bases). The CDR3 totals 15 residues. V shed 6 bases and J shed 0 bases, with 12 bases lying between them. Germline V CDR1 and CDR2: SGHRS, YFSETQ. CDR3 sequence (DNA): TGCGCCAGCAAGGGAGTCCTCGCGAACACCGGGGAGCTGTTTTTT. The encoded protein is CASKGVLANTGELFF.

This clonotype was found many times. The chain carries TRBV12-3 or TRBV12-4 and TRBJ2-2; D is unresolved. V was pared by 8 bases and J by 0 bases, with 13 bases between. This CDR3 comprises 15 residues. The CDR3 spells CASHVGSANTGELFF. Here the CDR3 DNA reads TGTGCCAGCCACGTTGGGTCCGCGAACACCGGGGAGCTGTTTTTT.

This clonotype was detected ten times or more. V is TRBV12-3 or TRBV12-4 and J is TRBJ1-1; D is possibly TRBD1 (6 bases). CDR3 length equals 12 residues. V was pared by 7 bases and J by 5 bases, with 11 bases between. This CDR3 is CASTPRGTEAFF. The CDR3 DNA is TGTGCCAGCACCCCCAGGGGAACTGAAGCTTTCTTT.

V and J are TRBV7-2 and TRBJ2-3; D uncertain. The germline CDR1 and CDR2 sequences are SGHTA and FQGNSA. The CDR3 is 12 residues long. V shed 5 bases and J shed 7 bases, with 10 bases lying between them. Written as DNA, the CDR3 is TGTGCCAGCAGCGTTTCAAAGAATACGCAGTATTTT. It yields the protein CASSVSKNTQYF.

This clonotype was detected many times. The chain uses TRBV28 and TRBJ2-4; D could derive from TRBD1 or TRBD2 (5 bases each). Germline assignment: CDR1 MDHEN and CDR2 SYDVKM. The CDR3 runs 16 residues. Trimming removed 3 bases at V and 1 base at J, with 13 bases between. CDR3 DNA: TGTGCCAGCAGTTTGGGCAGGGAGTGGGCCAAAAACATTCAGTACTTC. The encoded protein is CASSLGREWAKNIQYF.

A word on this clonotype: Since a much larger clone is just one base distant, this may be a read error. The gene calls are TRBV12-3 or TRBV12-4 and TRBJ2-1; D call uncertain. CDR3 length: 14 amino acids. The CDR3 region is CASSPSDRSNDQFF. CDR3 coding DNA: TGTGCCAGCAGTCCCTCGGACCGTTCCAATGACCAGTTCTTC.

A remark on this clonotype: This clone may be a read error of a much larger clone one base away. CDR3 residues: CASSLRNQKTQYF. For the CDR3, the DNA is TGTGCCAGCAGCTTACGGAACCAAAAGACCCAGTACTTC. V is TRBV7-3 and J is TRBJ2-5; the D is unclear. The CDR3 runs to 13 residues. Looked up from germline, CDR1 is SGHTA and CDR2 is FQGTGA. The full variable domain, its missing parts supplied by reference TRBV7-3 and TRBJ2-5, is GAGVSQTPSNKVTEKGKYVELRCDPISGHTALYWYRQSLGQGPEFLIYFQGTGAADDSGLPNDRFFAVRPEGSVSTLKIQRTERGDSAVYLCASSLRNQKTQYFGPGTRLLVL.

This clonotype has at least ten counts. This sequence joins TRBV5-1 and TRBJ2-5, with 9 bases fitting TRBD2. The length of the CDR3 is 16 residues. Trimming took 0 bases from V and 4 from J; bases not matched to a gene: 7. Germline CDR1 SGHRS, CDR2 YFSETQ. The CDR3 is CASSLGASGNLETQYF. The CDR3 coding sequence is TGCGCCAGCAGCTTGGGTGCTAGCGGGAATCTAGAGACCCAGTACTTC.